This TCR beta chain emerged from a study of T cells after yellow fever vaccination (dated by TCRdb to about 2019). Describing the broader study: The SMART-Seq v4 Ultra Low Input RNA kit was used to prepare libraries from fractions with low cell numbers. Blood was collected at multiple timepoints before and after primary and secondary immunization, and bulk PBMC replicates and cell subsets were isolated. Two healthy male donors, one aged 18 to 30 and one aged 30 to 40 years, were included in the cohort. To track T-cell clones before and after primary and booster YFV17D yellow fever vaccination, bulk TCR alpha and beta repertoires were sequenced longitudinally. Summary of the overall study and its limitations: A small share of clonotypes was detected in both CD4 and CD8 compartments, with the overlap likely arising from convergent recombination. After the booster, most clones that had expanded after primary vaccination were detected again (roughly 95% of CD4 and 88% of CD8), suggesting broad maintenance of memory. The study included only a couple of donors, which limits how far the findings can be generalized. FACS-sorted repertoires could contain abundant contaminating clonotypes from the bulk population, so computational filtering was required. The secondary T-cell response was weaker than the primary response but faster, peaking on day 5 instead of day 15.

Taken with the paper, the label for treatment or condition translates to: live attenuated yellow fever vaccine strain. At each blood-draw timepoint, two biological replicates of bulk PBMCs were obtained. PBMCs were isolated from peripheral blood using a standard Ficoll-Paque protocol. TriZol was used to extract RNA from bulk PBMCs, from CD4 and CD8 fractions, and from dextramer-positive and dextramer-negative fractions. TCR cDNA was made using 5'RACE template switching, a step that added a universal primer site and unique molecular identifiers. Priming for cDNA synthesis came from both the TCR alpha and TCR beta constant segments. Libraries were amplified in two PCR steps, with sample barcodes and sequencing adapters added in the second step. Libraries were sequenced on Illumina HiSeq 2500 (2x100 bp) or NovaSeq (2x150 bp). The authors' analysis ran thus. MIGEC was used to demultiplex reads and collapse the reads into UMI consensus sequences, and MiXCR was used for V(D)J alignment. Vaccine-responding clonotypes were defined with edgeR using replicate PBMC samples, requiring FDR below 0.01 and a log2 fold change above 5 up to day 15. Each bulk clonotype was labeled CD4 or CD8 based on which sequenced repertoire, CD4 or CD8, contained the clonotype at higher abundance. TCRdb took the public reads, trimmed them with fastp at Q25, ran MiXCR for clone calling and kept in-frame beta chains. Each entry merges the rows of one CDR3 protein and shows their most common DNA and genes. The V and J calls and clone size come from TCRdb's table, not from the authors' own analysis. In all, the sample holds some 600,000 distinct CDR3 sequences, and approximately 13% of those were seen once. The top ten clonotypes cover just under 15% of the sample.

From the cysteine through the phenylalanine, the CDR3 covers 15 amino acids. The entry retains the CDR3 DNA only, 45 bases that are in frame from base 1. A distance of 10 bases separates the germline ends of V and J, which lose 7 bases and 0 bases respectively. The CDR1 and CDR2 encoded by the germline V gene are MNHNS and SASEGT. About this clonotype: This receptor's antigen is unknown. Per-nucleotide qualities are absent, and no much larger clonotype sits a single base away.

The sequence derives from a man in his thirties or forties who received the YFV17D yellow fever vaccine. The rearranged segments are TRBV6-1 and TRBJ1-6, and TRBD1 may be the D gene, going by 5 matching bases. The sequencing here drew on PBMCs, taken on the day of the yellow fever booster vaccination. The DNA sequence follows: TGTGCCAGCAATCGGGGGAGCTCCTATAATTCACCCCTCCACTTT. The translation is CASNRGSSYNSPLHF.